These 32 T cell receptor beta chains were sequenced from one sample in a study of Ad26.COV2.S vaccination and SARS-CoV-2 variants. Treatment reported: some 19 received Ad26.COV2.S at low or high dose, single or two shots; roughly 5 received placebo; per-sample allocation not given. Sampling occurred on day 63 after the first vaccine or placebo injection. The assay was immunoSEQ multiplex PCR, and TCRdb's table has in-frame clones only and misses some. The data hold 350,000 to 550,000 clones, with approximately 89% observed a single time. The sample was peripheral blood, taken in a trial of Ad26.COV2.S vaccine versus placebo. The source is a person aged 18 to 59 who received the Ad26.COV2.S COVID-19 vaccine or a placebo.

The V call is TRBV4-3, the J call TRBJ2-1; TRBD2 agrees at 9 bases. The CDR3 totals 15 residues. Germline loops: CDR1 LGHNA, CDR2 YSLEER. V dropped 0 bases and J dropped 5; count of bases not matched to a gene: 2. The CDR3 sequence: CASSQDPSGDNEQFF. As DNA, the CDR3 is TGCGCCAGCAGCCAAGATCCTAGCGGGGACAATGAGCAGTTCTTC.

The chain links TRBV6-5 to TRBJ1-4; the D is unclear. Trimming shortened V by 8 bases and J by 8 bases, and 21 bases separated the two germline ends. CDR1 and CDR2 from the germline V gene are MNHEY and SVGAGI. CDR3 size: 15 residues. The CDR3 sequence is CASLPSPGRWEKLFF. CDR3 DNA: TGTGCCAGCCTACCAAGTCCAGGCCGATGGGAAAAACTGTTTTTT.

V is TRBV11-2 and J is TRBJ2-5; the D gene is possibly TRBD1 (7 bases). V dropped 6 bases and J dropped 0 bases, with 14 bases sitting between them. The CDR3 runs to 15 residues. Germline V gene sequence: CDR1 SGHAT, CDR2 FQNNGV. DNA of the CDR3: TGTGCCAGCAGAAGTACAGGGGACTACCAAGAGACCCAGTACTTC. Amino acid sequence: CASRSTGDYQETQYF.

The V gene is TRBV11-2, the J gene TRBJ1-1, with no clear D. The CDR3 sequence is 15 residues long. The V gene lost 5 bases and the J gene lost 1 base, with 14 bases spanning the gap. CDR1 is SGHAT, CDR2 FQNNGV, per germline. DNA of the CDR3: TGTGCCAGCAGCAAAAGAGGGCGGGGGAACACTGAAGCTTTCTTT. It is translated as CASSKRGRGNTEAFF. Full variable domain (rest looked up from reference TRBV11-2 and TRBJ1-1): EAGVAQSPRYKIIEKRQSVAFWCNPISGHATLYWYQQILGQGPKLLIQFQNNGVVDDSQLPKDRFSAERLKGVDSTLKIQPAKLEDSAVYLCASSKRGRGNTEAFFGQGTRLTVV.

The chain uses TRBV9 and TRBJ2-6; D uncertain. Per germline, CDR1 SGDLS and CDR2 YYNGEE. The CDR3 runs 15 residues. V lost 3 bases, J lost 0 bases, and 7 bases lay in between. For the CDR3, the DNA is TGTGCCAGCAGCGGAGTGGGCTCTGGGGCCAACGTCCTGACTTTC. Protein: CASSGVGSGANVLTF.

The chain employs TRBV2 and TRBJ2-4; TRBD1 matches 7 bases. This CDR3 spans 15 amino acids. J lost 4 bases, V lost 6 bases, and 9 bases had no gene match. The germline V gene has CDR1 SNHLY and CDR2 FYNNEI. The CDR3 protein is CASRAASTGKNIQYF. In nucleotides, the CDR3 is TGTGCCAGCAGAGCCGCCTCGACAGGGAAAAACATTCAGTACTTC.

The V and J genes are TRBV7-6 and TRBJ1-6; D unclear. Germline CDR1 is SGHVS and CDR2 is FNYEAQ. The V end lost 3 bases, the J end lost 6 bases, and 18 bases lay between the germline ends. CDR3 length: 17 residues. Written as DNA, the CDR3 is TGTGCCAGCAGCTTTTGGGCAGTGGCAGATTTTAATTCACCCCTCCACTTT. Protein: CASSFWAVADFNSPLHF.

This clone was seen a few times. V usage is TRBV5-1 and J usage is TRBJ1-5, with D perhaps matching TRBD1 (5 bases). The CDR3 is made up of 14 amino acids. Trimming cost V 0 bases and J 4 bases, with 8 bases left between them. Germline assignment: CDR1 SGHRS and CDR2 YFSETQ. CDR3 amino acids: CASSLGQPNQPQHF. CDR3 in DNA: TGCGCCAGCAGCTTGGGACAGCCTAATCAGCCCCAGCATTTT.

V gene TRBV5-1 combines with J gene TRBJ2-3; 9 bases match TRBD2. This CDR3 has 14 residues. Germline V CDR1 and CDR2: SGHRS, YFSETQ. V lost 6 bases, J lost 1 base, and 3 bases stayed unmatched. The CDR3 nucleotides read TGCGCCAGCACCGTAGCGGGGGGCACAGATACGCAGTATTTT. Protein sequence: CASTVAGGTDTQYF.

The chain joins TRBV12-3 or TRBV12-4 to TRBJ2-5, with D possibly TRBD1 on 5 matching bases. This CDR3 has 13 residues. Trimming stripped 5 bases from V and 5 bases from J, with 12 bases between. The CDR3 DNA follows: TGTGCCAGCAGTATAGGGGCACGGGAGACCCAGTACTTC. Translating it yields CASSIGARETQYF.

The chain has TRBV11-3 and TRBJ2-5; maybe TRBD1 (5 bases). The CDR3 runs 13 residues. Trimming cost V 3 bases and J 3 bases, with 8 bases left between them. Germline V gene sequence: CDR1 SGHNT, CDR2 YENEEA. The CDR3 DNA reads as TGTGCCAGCAGCTTGGGGCAAGAAGAGACCCAGTACTTC. Its translation is CASSLGQEETQYF.

The chain links TRBV19 to TRBJ1-3; tentative D call: TRBD1 (6 bases). This CDR3 spans 15 amino acids. CDR1 and CDR2 (germline): LNHDA, SQIVND (reference sequence). V lost 5 bases and J 0 bases, leaving 11 bases between the germline ends. The CDR3 loop reads CASSSGAYSGNTIYF. The CDR3, as DNA: TGTGCCAGTAGTTCGGGGGCTTACTCTGGAAACACCATATATTTT.

This clone was counted a single time. This rearrangement joins TRBV9 to TRBJ1-2; D not certain. This CDR3 comprises 11 residues. Per germline, CDR1 SGDLS and CDR2 YYNGEE. V lost 3 bases and J 5 bases, leaving 5 bases between the germline ends. The CDR3 nucleotides read TGTGCCAGCAGCGGTTCGTATGGCTACACCTTC. Protein: CASSGSYGYTF.

As DNA, the CDR3 is TGTGCCACCAGGGAGGACTATGGCTACACCTTC. This sequence encodes CATREDYGYTF. The rearrangement links TRBV28 to TRBJ1-2; tentative D call: TRBD1 (5 bases). There are 11 residues in the CDR3. Trimming left V 10 bases short and J 3 bases short, with 9 bases between. CDR1 is MDHEN, CDR2 SYDVKM, per germline.

The gene calls are TRBV6-5 and TRBJ1-2, with D possibly being TRBD1 (5 bases). Germline values: CDR1 MNHEY, CDR2 SVGAGI. CDR3 length equals 14 residues. Trimming removed 7 bases from V and 7 bases from J, with 19 bases in between. The CDR3 loop reads CASTRSRYGGGYTF. CDR3 DNA sequence: TGTGCCAGCACCCGATCCCGTTATGGGGGTGGCTACACCTTC.

The rearrangement joins TRBV9 to TRBJ1-2; D is uncertain. The germline V and J ends were trimmed by 3 bases and 4 bases, with 13 bases remaining between them. The CDR3 runs 14 residues. The germline CDR1 and CDR2 sequences are SGDLS and YYNGEE. The CDR3 protein is CASSAGRGVYGYTF. CDR3 nucleotide sequence: TGTGCCAGCAGCGCCGGAAGAGGCGTCTATGGCTACACCTTC.

This rearrangement joins TRBV13 to TRBJ2-3; D is possibly TRBD1 or TRBD2 (5 bases each). CDR3 size: 14 residues. The germline V gene encodes CDR1 PRHDT and CDR2 FYEKMQ (reference sequence). Trimming shortened V by 3 bases and J by 2 bases, and 9 bases separated the two germline ends. The CDR3 is CASSFPGTTDTQYF. Written as DNA, the CDR3 is TGTGCCAGCAGCTTTCCGGGGACCACAGATACGCAGTATTTT.

The gene calls are TRBV19 and TRBJ2-5; no definite D call. Deletions cut 9 bases from V and 4 bases from J, with 15 bases between. The CDR3 is made up of 13 amino acids. Germline V gene lookup returns CDR1 LNHDA and CDR2 SQIVND (reference sequence). In nucleotides, the CDR3 is TGTGCCAGCAACGCGCGGCTAGGAGAGACCCAGTACTTC. Protein: CASNARLGETQYF.

The rearrangement joins TRBV4-2 to TRBJ2-5, with D unresolved. Germline CDR1 and CDR2: LGHNA and YNFKEQ. V was shortened by 4 bases and J by 5 bases, with 11 bases between the two germline ends. The CDR3 extends over 13 amino acids. The CDR3 sequence is CASSPPAGETQYF. The CDR3 DNA sequence: TGTGCCAGCAGCCCCCCGGCCGGGGAGACCCAGTACTTC.

Comment on this clone: The same CDR3 can be traced to other DNA sequences in this sample. The chain joins TRBV5-1 to TRBJ1-4, with D maybe TRBD1 (5 bases). The CDR3 covers 13 residues. V was shortened by 0 bases and J by 5 bases, with 5 bases between the two germline ends. Per the germline V gene, CDR1 is SGHRS and CDR2 is YFSETQ. The CDR3 nucleotides are TGCGCCAGCAGCTTGGGACAGAATGAAAAACTGTTTTTT. Protein product: CASSLGQNEKLFF.

The V gene is TRBV6-1, the J gene TRBJ2-3; D not certain. Germline V lookup: CDR1 MNHNS, CDR2 SASEGT. The CDR3 extends over 17 amino acids. Trimming took 2 bases from V and 0 from J, leaving 15 bases between them. This CDR3 reads CASSESAYAMSTDTQYF. The CDR3 nucleotides read TGTGCCAGCAGTGAAAGCGCCTACGCAATGAGCACAGATACGCAGTATTTT.

This rearrangement joins TRBV9 to TRBJ2-7; TRBD1 aligns across 10 bases. V trimming: 2 bases; J trimming: 6 bases; junction bases outside the gene matches: 5. The CDR3 consists of 14 residues. Germline lookup yields CDR1 SGDLS and CDR2 YYNGEE. The CDR3 protein is CASSVTGQGFEQYF. As DNA, the CDR3 is TGTGCCAGCAGCGTCACGGGACAGGGGTTCGAGCAGTACTTC.

The genes are TRBV7-3 and TRBJ2-3, with TRBD1 as a possible D gene (5 bases). Germline V CDR1 and CDR2: SGHTA, FQGTGA. V lost 2 bases to trimming and J lost 2 bases, with 8 bases between them. The CDR3 is 14 residues long. In nucleotides, the CDR3 is TGTGCCAGCAGCTTAGCCAGGGACACAGATACGCAGTATTTT. It encodes CASSLARDTDTQYF. Supplemented by reference TRBV7-3 and TRBJ2-3, the full variable domain reads GAGVSQTPSNKVTEKGKYVELRCDPISGHTALYWYRQSLGQGPEFLIYFQGTGAADDSGLPNDRFFAVRPEGSVSTLKIQRTERGDSAVYLCASSLARDTDTQYFGPGTRLTVL.

This sequence joins TRBV5-1 and TRBJ2-2; unclear D gene. The germline V gene has CDR1 SGHRS and CDR2 YFSETQ. This CDR3 spans 15 amino acids. The V and J ends lost 0 bases and 4 bases respectively, with 10 bases between them. The CDR3 reads CASSLARLSTGELFF. DNA of the CDR3: TGCGCCAGCAGCTTGGCACGTCTCTCCACCGGGGAGCTGTTTTTT.

This clone was found once. This chain connects TRBV5-1 to TRBJ2-5; 7 bases are shared with TRBD1. With V trimmed by 3 bases and J by 5 bases, 7 bases remained unmatched. Per germline, CDR1 SGHRS and CDR2 YFSETQ. The CDR3 sequence is 14 residues long. The CDR3 region is CASSSRTGRETQYF. The CDR3 region has the DNA TGCGCCAGCAGCTCGAGGACAGGCAGGGAGACCCAGTACTTC.

The chain is built from TRBV7-8 and TRBJ2-3, with D unclear. Germline V gene lookup returns CDR1 SGHVS and CDR2 FQNEAQ. The CDR3 is 16 residues long. Trimming removed 2 bases from V and 1 base from J, with 13 bases in between. In nucleotides, the CDR3 is TGTGCCAGCAGCTTAACGGGTCGCCCCGGCACAGATACGCAGTATTTT. It is translated as CASSLTGRPGTDTQYF.

CDR3 sequence reads: CASSYSYRDTQYF. In DNA form, the CDR3 reads TGTGCCAGCAGTTACTCGTATAGAGATACGCAGTATTTT. This chain uses TRBV6-2 or TRBV6-3 with TRBJ2-3, with D hard to call. The ends were cut back, 0 bases at V and 5 bases at J, with 6 bases in the middle. This CDR3 comprises 13 residues. From germline, CDR1 is MNHEY and CDR2 SVGEGT.

The gene calls are TRBV6-1 and TRBJ1-5; D is uncertain. This CDR3 has 13 amino acids. Germline-derived CDR1 and CDR2 are MNHNS and SASEGT. Trimming pared 2 bases from V and 7 bases from J, leaving 9 bases between. The CDR3 sequence: CASSEYVKQPQHF. The CDR3 nucleotides read TGTGCCAGCAGTGAATATGTAAAGCAGCCCCAGCATTTT.

The chain joins TRBV9 to TRBJ2-2; no reliable D call. CDR1 is SGDLS, CDR2 YYNGEE, per germline. The CDR3 runs 14 residues. The V end lost 1 base, the J end lost 2 bases, and 6 bases lay between the germline ends. The DNA for the CDR3 is TGTGCCAGCAGCGTAACTACTAACACCGGGGAGCTGTTTTTT. This codes for CASSVTTNTGELFF.

This clone appeared once. The chain is built from TRBV7-9 and TRBJ1-3; D not certain. Deletions cut 1 base from V and 3 bases from J, with 13 bases between. The germline CDR1 and CDR2 sequences are SEHNR and FQNEAQ (reference sequence). This CDR3 is built from 16 residues. This CDR3 reads CASSLDFGQIGNTIYF. CDR3 nucleotide sequence: TGTGCCAGCAGCTTAGACTTTGGGCAGATTGGAAACACCATATATTTT. The full variable domain, rest sourced from reference TRBV7-9 and TRBJ1-3, is DTGVSQNPRHKITKRGQNVTFRCDPISEHNRLYWYRQTLGQGPEFLTYFQNEAQLEKSRLLSDRFSAERPKGSFSTLEIQRTEQGDSAMYLCASSLDFGQIGNTIYFGEGSWLTVV.

The chain is built from TRBV28 and TRBJ1-2; D uncertain. The length of the CDR3 is 12 residues. Germline assignment: CDR1 MDHEN and CDR2 SYDVKM. Trimming shortened V by 8 bases and J by 8 bases, and 15 bases separated the two germline ends. CDR3 DNA: TGTGCCAGCGGCCGGTCGGGGATCGGCTACACCTTC. Amino acid sequence: CASGRSGIGYTF.

The chain uses TRBV6-2 or TRBV6-3 and TRBJ1-2; D remains unclear. The CDR3 runs to 13 residues. The V and J ends lost 5 bases and 2 bases respectively, with 9 bases between them. The V gene's germline CDR1 is MNHEY and CDR2 SVGEGT. The CDR3 DNA is TGTGCCAGCAGTCGGGGAGTCAACTATGGCTACACCTTC. This sequence encodes CASSRGVNYGYTF.